This TCR beta chain was identified in a study of neurological immune-mediated disorders. General observations from the study: The expanded clones of different subjects shared no CDR3 amino acid sequences (suggesting private repertoires in all groups).

Synthesis of cDNA was accomplished via 5'RACE employing 10-nucleotide random UMIs. TCRdb re-called the 5' RACE reads through MiXCR, storing one row per CDR3 protein. This sample has more than 40,000 distinct CDR3 sequences, with approximately 12% found just once. V dropped 5 bases and J dropped 5 bases, with 18 bases sitting between them. The CDR3 runs 15 residues. Germline-derived CDR1 and CDR2 are SNHLY and FYNNEI. Time point: longitudinal time-point 3. The study built unsorted libraries from 2 million PBMCs kept at -80 C. This clonotype was found a few times. Its antigen is unknown. Sequencing used PBMCs. The TCR was taken from a male donor with HTLV-1-associated myelopathy (HAM/TSP). The chain joins TRBV2 to TRBJ2-5; tentative D call: TRBD1 (6 bases). CDR3 nucleotides: TGTGCCAGCAGTTCCGGGACACAGACTTGGGAGACCCAGTACTTC. This sequence encodes CASSSGTQTWETQYF.